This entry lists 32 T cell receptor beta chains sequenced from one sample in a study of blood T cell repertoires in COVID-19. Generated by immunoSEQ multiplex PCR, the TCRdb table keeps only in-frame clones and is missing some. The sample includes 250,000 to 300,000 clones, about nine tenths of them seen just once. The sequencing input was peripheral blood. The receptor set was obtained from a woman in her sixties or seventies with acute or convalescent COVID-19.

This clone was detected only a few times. CDR3 amino acids: CASSFPPGNQPQHF. For the CDR3, the DNA is TGTGCCAGCAGCTTTCCCCCGGGTAATCAGCCCCAGCATTTT. The rearrangement links TRBV7-2 to TRBJ1-5; no firm D call. The CDR3 contains 14 residues. Germline loops: CDR1 SGHTA, CDR2 FQGNSA. V gave up 3 bases and J gave up 4 bases, with 10 bases separating them.

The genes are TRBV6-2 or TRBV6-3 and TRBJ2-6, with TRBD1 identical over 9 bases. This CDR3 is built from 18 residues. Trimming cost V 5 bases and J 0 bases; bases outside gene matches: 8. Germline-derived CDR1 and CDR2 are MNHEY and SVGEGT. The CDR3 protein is CASSLLDRGTSGANVLTF. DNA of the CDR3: TGTGCCAGCAGTCTACTGGACAGGGGAACCTCTGGGGCCAACGTCCTGACTTTC.

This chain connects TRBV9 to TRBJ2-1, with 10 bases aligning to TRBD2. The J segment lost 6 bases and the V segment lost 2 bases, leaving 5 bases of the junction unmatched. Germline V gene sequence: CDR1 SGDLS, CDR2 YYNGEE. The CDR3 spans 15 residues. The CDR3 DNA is TGTGCCAGCAGCGTGTCGGGACTAGCGAGCAATGAGCAGTTCTTC. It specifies CASSVSGLASNEQFF.

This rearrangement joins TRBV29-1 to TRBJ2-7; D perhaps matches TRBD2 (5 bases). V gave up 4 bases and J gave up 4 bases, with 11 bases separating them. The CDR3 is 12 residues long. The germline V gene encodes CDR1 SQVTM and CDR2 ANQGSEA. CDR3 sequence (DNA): TGCAGCGTTGGAGGGATTGGATACGAGCAGTACTTC. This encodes CSVGGIGYEQYF.

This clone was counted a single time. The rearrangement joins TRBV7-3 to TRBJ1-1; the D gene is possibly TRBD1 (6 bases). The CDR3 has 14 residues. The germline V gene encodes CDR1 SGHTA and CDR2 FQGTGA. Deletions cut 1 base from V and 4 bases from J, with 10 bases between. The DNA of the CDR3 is TGTGCCAGCAGCTTAAAGGGGGTGGGCACTGAAGCTTTCTTT. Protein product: CASSLKGVGTEAFF.

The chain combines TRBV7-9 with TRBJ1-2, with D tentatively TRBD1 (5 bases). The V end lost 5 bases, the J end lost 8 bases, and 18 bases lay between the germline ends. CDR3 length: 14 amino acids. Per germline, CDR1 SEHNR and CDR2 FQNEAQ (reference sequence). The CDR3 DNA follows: TGTGCCAGCAGCCAAGGCGGGGGTTTGTTCGGCTACACCTTC. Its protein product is CASSQGGGLFGYTF.

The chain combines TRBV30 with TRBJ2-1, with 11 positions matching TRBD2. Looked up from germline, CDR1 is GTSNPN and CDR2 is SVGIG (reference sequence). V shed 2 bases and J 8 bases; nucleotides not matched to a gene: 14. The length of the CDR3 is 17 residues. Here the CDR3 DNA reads TGTGCCTGGAGTTCCGGGACTAGCGGCTGGATGAGCGATGAGCAGTTCTTC. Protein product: CAWSSGTSGWMSDEQFF.

The CDR3 spells CSASWGGHEQYF. The CDR3 DNA is TGCAGTGCTAGTTGGGGAGGGCACGAGCAGTACTTC. V usage is TRBV20-1 and J usage is TRBJ2-7; TRBD2 aligns across 7 bases. The trim removed 3 bases at V and 5 bases at J, leaving 4 bases unmatched. This CDR3 has 12 amino acids. Germline CDR1 reads DFQATT; CDR2 reads SNEGSKA (reference sequence).

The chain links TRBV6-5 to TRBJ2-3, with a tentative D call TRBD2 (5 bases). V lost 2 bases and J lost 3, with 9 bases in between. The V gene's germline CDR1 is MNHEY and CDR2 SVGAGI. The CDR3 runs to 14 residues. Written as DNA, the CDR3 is TGTGCCAGCAGTTACGACGGGGAGACAGATACGCAGTATTTT. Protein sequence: CASSYDGETDTQYF.

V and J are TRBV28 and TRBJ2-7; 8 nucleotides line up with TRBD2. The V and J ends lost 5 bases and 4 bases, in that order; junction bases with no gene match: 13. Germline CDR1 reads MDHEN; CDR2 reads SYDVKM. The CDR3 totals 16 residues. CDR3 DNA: TGTGCCAGCAGTGACCCAGCGAGCGGGAGATCGTACGAGCAGTACTTC. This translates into CASSDPASGRSYEQYF.

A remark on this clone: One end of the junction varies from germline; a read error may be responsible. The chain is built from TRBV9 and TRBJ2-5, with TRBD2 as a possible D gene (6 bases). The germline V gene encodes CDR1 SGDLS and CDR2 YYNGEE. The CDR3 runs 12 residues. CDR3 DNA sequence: TGTGCCAGCAGCCGGGGAGGCAGCGGGCTGGACTTC. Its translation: CASSRGGSGLDF.

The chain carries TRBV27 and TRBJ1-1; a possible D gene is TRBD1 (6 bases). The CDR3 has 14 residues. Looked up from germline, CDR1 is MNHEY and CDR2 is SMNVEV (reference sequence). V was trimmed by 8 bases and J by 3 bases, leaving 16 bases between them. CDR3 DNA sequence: TGTGCCAGCCGCTTCGGGACACTCGACACTGAAGCTTTCTTT. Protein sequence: CASRFGTLDTEAFF.

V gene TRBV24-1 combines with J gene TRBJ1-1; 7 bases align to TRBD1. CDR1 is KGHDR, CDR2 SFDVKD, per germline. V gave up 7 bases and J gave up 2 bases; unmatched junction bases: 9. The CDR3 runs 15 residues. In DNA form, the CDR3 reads TGTGCCACCAGGGTAGCCGGGACAGCAAACACTGAAGCTTTCTTT. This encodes CATRVAGTANTEAFF.

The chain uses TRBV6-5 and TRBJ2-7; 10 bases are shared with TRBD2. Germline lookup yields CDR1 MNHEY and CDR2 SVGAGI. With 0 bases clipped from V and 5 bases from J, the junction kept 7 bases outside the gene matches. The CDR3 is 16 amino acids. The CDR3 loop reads CASSYSKLAGGNEQYF. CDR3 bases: TGTGCCAGCAGTTACTCGAAATTAGCGGGAGGTAACGAGCAGTACTTC.

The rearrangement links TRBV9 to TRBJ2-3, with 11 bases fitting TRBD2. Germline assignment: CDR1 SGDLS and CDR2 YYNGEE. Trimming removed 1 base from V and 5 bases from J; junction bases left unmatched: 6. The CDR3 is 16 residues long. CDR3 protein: CASSVNRLAGKDTQYF. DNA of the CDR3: TGTGCCAGCAGCGTAAATAGACTAGCGGGAAAAGATACGCAGTATTTT.

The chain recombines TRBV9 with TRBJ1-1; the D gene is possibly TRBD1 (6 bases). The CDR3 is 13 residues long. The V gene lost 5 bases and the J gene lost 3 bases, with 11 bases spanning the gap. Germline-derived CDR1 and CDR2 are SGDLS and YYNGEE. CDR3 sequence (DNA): TGTGCCAGCAGTCCGGACAGAGACACTGAAGCTTTCTTT. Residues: CASSPDRDTEAFF.

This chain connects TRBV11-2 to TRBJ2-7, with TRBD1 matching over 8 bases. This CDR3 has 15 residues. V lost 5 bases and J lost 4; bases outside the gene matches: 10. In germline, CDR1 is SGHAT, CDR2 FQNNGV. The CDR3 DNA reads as TGTGCCAGCAGCCCATCCGGCAGGGGGCTATACGAGCAGTACTTC. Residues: CASSPSGRGLYEQYF. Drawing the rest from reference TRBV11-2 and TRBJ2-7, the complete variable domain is EAGVAQSPRYKIIEKRQSVAFWCNPISGHATLYWYQQILGQGPKLLIQFQNNGVVDDSQLPKDRFSAERLKGVDSTLKIQPAKLEDSAVYLCASSPSGRGLYEQYFGPGTRLTVT.

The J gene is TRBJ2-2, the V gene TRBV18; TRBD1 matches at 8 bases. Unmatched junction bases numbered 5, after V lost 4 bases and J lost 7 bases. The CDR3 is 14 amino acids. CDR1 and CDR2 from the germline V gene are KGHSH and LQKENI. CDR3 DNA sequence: TGTGCCAGCTCACTGGACAGGGCGGTCGGGGAGCTGTTTTTT. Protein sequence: CASSLDRAVGELFF.

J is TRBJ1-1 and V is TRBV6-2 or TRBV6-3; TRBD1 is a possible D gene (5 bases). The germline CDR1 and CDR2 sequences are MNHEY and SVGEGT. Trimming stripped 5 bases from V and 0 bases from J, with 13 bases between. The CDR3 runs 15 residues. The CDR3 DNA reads TGTGCCAGCAGTCCCAGACAGCCTATGAACACTGAAGCTTTCTTT. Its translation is CASSPRQPMNTEAFF.

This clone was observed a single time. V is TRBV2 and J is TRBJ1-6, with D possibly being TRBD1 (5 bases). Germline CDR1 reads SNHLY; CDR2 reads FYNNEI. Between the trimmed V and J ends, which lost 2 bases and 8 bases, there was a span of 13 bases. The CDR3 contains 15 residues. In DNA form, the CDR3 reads TGTGCCAGCAGTGAACCCCGCGGGGGGTATTCACCCCTCCACTTT. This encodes CASSEPRGGYSPLHF.

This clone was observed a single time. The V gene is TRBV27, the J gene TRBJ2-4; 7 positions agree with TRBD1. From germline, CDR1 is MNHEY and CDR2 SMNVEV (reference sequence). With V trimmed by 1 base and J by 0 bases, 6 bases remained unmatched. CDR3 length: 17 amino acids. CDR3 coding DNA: TGTGCCAGCAGTTTATTACAGGGGTTTGCAGCCAAAAACATTCAGTACTTC. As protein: CASSLLQGFAAKNIQYF.

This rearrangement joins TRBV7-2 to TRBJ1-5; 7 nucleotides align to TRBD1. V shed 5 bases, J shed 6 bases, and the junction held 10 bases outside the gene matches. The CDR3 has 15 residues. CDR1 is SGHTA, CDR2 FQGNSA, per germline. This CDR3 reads CASSVEQGIGQPQHF. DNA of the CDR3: TGTGCCAGCAGCGTAGAACAGGGGATAGGTCAGCCCCAGCATTTT.

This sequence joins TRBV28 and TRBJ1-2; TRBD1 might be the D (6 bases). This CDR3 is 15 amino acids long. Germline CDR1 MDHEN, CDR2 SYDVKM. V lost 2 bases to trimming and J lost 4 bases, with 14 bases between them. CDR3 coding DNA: TGTGCCAGCAGTTTACCCGACAGGAGACTCTATGGCTACACCTTC. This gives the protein CASSLPDRRLYGYTF.

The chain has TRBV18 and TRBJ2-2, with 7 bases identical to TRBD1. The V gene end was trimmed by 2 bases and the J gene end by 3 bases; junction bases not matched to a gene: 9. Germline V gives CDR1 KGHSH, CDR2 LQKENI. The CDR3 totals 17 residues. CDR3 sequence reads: CASSPIGGRGYTGELFF. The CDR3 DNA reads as TGTGCCAGCTCACCAATTGGCGGCAGGGGGTACACCGGGGAGCTGTTTTTT.

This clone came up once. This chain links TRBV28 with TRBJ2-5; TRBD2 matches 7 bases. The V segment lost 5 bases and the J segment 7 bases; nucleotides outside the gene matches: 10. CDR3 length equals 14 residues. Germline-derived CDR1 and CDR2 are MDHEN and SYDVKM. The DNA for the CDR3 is TGTGCCAGCAGTGCCGGGATTGGCGGGGGGACCCAGTACTTC. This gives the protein CASSAGIGGGTQYF.

The CDR3 here is CASSYGTGDEQYF. The CDR3 DNA sequence: TGTGCCAGCAGTTACGGGACAGGGGACGAGCAGTACTTC. The chain is built from TRBV6-5 and TRBJ2-7; 10 bases are shared with TRBD1. CDR3 length: 13 amino acids. Per germline, CDR1 MNHEY and CDR2 SVGAGI. After removal of 2 bases from V and 5 bases from J, the junction contained 0 bases not matched to a gene.

The CDR3 reads CASSPTGWVGTIRLYNEQFF. The DNA of the CDR3 is TGTGCCAGCAGCCCGACAGGGTGGGTTGGGACCATTCGCCTATACAATGAGCAGTTCTTC. J is TRBJ2-1 and V is TRBV13, with 7 nucleotides matching TRBD1. With V trimmed by 5 bases and J by 4 bases, 23 bases remained unmatched. Germline CDR1 is PRHDT and CDR2 is FYEKMQ (reference sequence). The CDR3 loop spans 20 amino acids.

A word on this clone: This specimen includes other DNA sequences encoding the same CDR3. The CDR3 DNA follows: TGCGCCAGCAGCTCCGGACAGGGACATGAAAAACTGTTTTTT. This gives the protein CASSSGQGHEKLFF. The chain uses TRBV5-1 and TRBJ1-4; 8 nucleotides agree with TRBD1. Germline CDR1 and CDR2: SGHRS and YFSETQ. Trimming cost V 3 bases and J 6 bases; bases outside gene matches: 4. There are 14 residues in the CDR3.

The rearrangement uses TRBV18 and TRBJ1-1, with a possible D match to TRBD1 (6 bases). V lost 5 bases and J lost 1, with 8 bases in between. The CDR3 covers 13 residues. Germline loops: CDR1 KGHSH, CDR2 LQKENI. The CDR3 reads CASSVQGNTEAFF. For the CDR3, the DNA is TGTGCCAGCTCAGTACAGGGGAACACTGAAGCTTTCTTT.

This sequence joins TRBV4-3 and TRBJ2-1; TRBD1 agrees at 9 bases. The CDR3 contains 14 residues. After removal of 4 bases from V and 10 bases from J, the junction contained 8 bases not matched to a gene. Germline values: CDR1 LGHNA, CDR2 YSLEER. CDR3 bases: TGCGCCAGCAGCCCGGGACAGGGTATTCGGGAGCAGTTCTTC. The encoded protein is CASSPGQGIREQFF.

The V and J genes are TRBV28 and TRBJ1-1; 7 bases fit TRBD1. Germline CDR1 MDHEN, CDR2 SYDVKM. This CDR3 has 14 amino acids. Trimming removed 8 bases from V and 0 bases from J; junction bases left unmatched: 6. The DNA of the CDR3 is TGTGCCAGCTGCCCCAGGGGGTTGAACACTGAAGCTTTCTTT. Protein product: CASCPRGLNTEAFF.

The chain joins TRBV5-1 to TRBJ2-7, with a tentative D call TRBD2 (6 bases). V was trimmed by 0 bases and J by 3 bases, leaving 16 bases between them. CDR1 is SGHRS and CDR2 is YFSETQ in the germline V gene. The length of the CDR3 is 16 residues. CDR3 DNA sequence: TGCGCCAGCAGCTTGGGAAGTCGGGACTCTCGCTACGAGCAGTACTTC. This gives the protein CASSLGSRDSRYEQYF. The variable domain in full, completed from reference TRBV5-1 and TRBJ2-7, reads KAGVTQTPRYLIKTRGQQVTLSCSPISGHRSVSWYQQTPGQGLQFLFEYFSETQRNKGNFPGRFSGRQFSNSRSEMNVSTLELGDSALYLCASSLGSRDSRYEQYFGPGTRLTVT.